The entry that follows covers one T cell receptor beta chain sequence. The record originates from a study of blood T cell repertoires in COVID-19. Assay: immunoSEQ multiplex PCR; the TCRdb copy retains only in-frame clones and omits some. The profile shows approximately 260,000 clones, roughly 89% of them singletons. Each participant's cohort was designated according to participant-reported clinical history. The sequenced material came from PBMCs or T cells enriched from blood (not recorded which). This sequence was found in a woman aged 55-70 years who had recovered from COVID-19.

The DNA of the CDR3 is TGCAGTGCAACTAGCTTGGAGACCCAGTACTTC. This gives the protein CSATSLETQYF. The chain uses TRBV20-1 and TRBJ2-5; possible D gene TRBD2, 6 bases. This CDR3 comprises 11 residues. The germline V and J ends were trimmed by 6 bases and 5 bases, with 10 bases remaining between them. From germline, CDR1 is DFQATT and CDR2 SNEGSKA (reference sequence).